This is a list of T cell receptor beta chains from one sample in a study of OX40 agonist ivuxolimab in advanced cancers. TCRdb's copy holds only in-frame clones and misses some; the assay was immunoSEQ multiplex PCR. The data contain approximately 65,000 clones, about 89% of them singletons. Here the sequenced sample was CD4+ or CD8+ T cells sorted from blood, taken in a trial of the OX40 agonist ivuxolimab. Source of these receptors: an adult with an advanced solid tumor such as melanoma, head and neck, liver or kidney cancer. Each CDR3 is given with its conserved first and last residue. A D gene is named only where the DNA matches it firmly. Clone size is given for some rows only: seen once, a few or many times, or a class if the clone is expanded.

TRBV5-1	once	15	NA	TRBJ2-1	TGCGCCAGCGAGAGTGTTGCCTCCTCCTACAATGAGCAGTTCTTC	CASESVASSYNEQFF
TRBV7-2	NA	13	NA	TRBJ2-3	TGTGCCAGCAGCTTCGGACGGACAGATACGCAGTATTTT	CASSFGRTDTQYF
TRBV5-1	NA	14	NA	TRBJ2-2	TGCGCCAGCAGCCCTGGACCGGGAAGCGGGGAGCTGTTTTTT	CASSPGPGSGELFF
TRBV5-8	NA	13	NA	TRBJ2-7	TGTGCCTCCGCTAGGAGGGGGAAGGGTGAGCAGTACTTC	CASARRGKGEQYF
TRBV5-5	NA	16	NA	TRBJ1-1	TGTGCCAGCAGCTCCACCCTCCCCAGGGGAGGTGGTGAAGCTTTCTTT	CASSSTLPRGGGEAFF
TRBV4-1	NA	15	NA	TRBJ1-4	TGCGCCAGCAGCCAATCCGACAGAAAAGACGAAAAACTGTTTTTT	CASSQSDRKDEKLFF
TRBV18	NA	13	NA	TRBJ1-2	TGTGCCAGCTCACCAGACGGTGGCTATGGCTACACCTTC	CASSPDGGYGYTF
TRBV27	NA	16	NA	TRBJ2-1	TGTGCCAGCAGTTTAAGGGCGGCCCAGACCTACAATGAGCAGTTCTTC	CASSLRAAQTYNEQFF
TRBV4-3	NA	12	NA	TRBJ1-2	TGCGCCAGCAGCCGTTTTTTGGGTGGCTACACCTTC	CASSRFLGGYTF
TRBV7-3	NA	14	NA	TRBJ2-7	TGTGCCAGCAAAGAACGGGAAATCAGTCACGAGCAGTACTTC	CASKEREISHEQYF
TRBV19	NA	16	NA	TRBJ2-6	TGTGCCAGTAGTAGAGGGCCATTCTCTGGGGCCAACGTCCTGACTTTC	CASSRGPFSGANVLTF
TRBV7-2	once	15	NA	TRBJ2-2	TGTGCCAGCAGCTTACGCGGTCAGGGGCACGGGGAGCTGTTTTTT	CASSLRGQGHGELFF
TRBV25-1	NA	16	TRBD2	TRBJ2-5	TGTGCCAGCAGTGTTCGGGAGGGCCGATTCTTAGAGACCCAGTACTTC	CASSVREGRFLETQYF
TRBV18	NA	14	NA	TRBJ2-7	TGTGCCAGCTCACCACCCGGCAGTTCCTACGAGCAGTACTTC	CASSPPGSSYEQYF
TRBV6-5	NA	14	TRBD1	TRBJ2-1	TGTGCCAGCGGACGACAGGGAACATACAATGAGCAGTTCTTC	CASGRQGTYNEQFF
TRBV7-9	NA	14	NA	TRBJ2-7	TGTGCCAGCAGCTTATCTTATGCGGCCTACGAGCAGTACTTC	CASSLSYAAYEQYF